The 15 T cell receptor beta chains below all came from one sample that was sequenced in a study of blood T cell repertoires in COVID-19. Repertoires were generated with immunoSEQ multiplex PCR, while TCRdb's copy carries only in-frame clones and drops some. Of a few hundred thousand clones in the sample, about 83% were seen once. Sequenced sample: PBMCs or T cells enriched from blood (not recorded which). The receptors derive from a woman in her 50s who had recovered from COVID-19.

V and J are TRBV9 and TRBJ2-1; 8 positions agree with TRBD1. The CDR3 is 15 amino acids. Germline V gene sequence: CDR1 SGDLS, CDR2 YYNGEE. The trim removed 4 bases at V and 7 bases at J, leaving 10 bases unmatched. The CDR3 bases are TGTGCCAGCAGCCCCCGACAGGGGATTAAAAATGAGCAGTTCTTC. Encoded protein: CASSPRQGIKNEQFF. Based on the CDR3 plus reference TRBV9 and TRBJ2-1, the full variable domain is DSGVTQTPKHLITATGQRVTLRCSPRSGDLSVYWYQQSLDQGLQFLIQYYNGEERAKGNILERFSAQQFPDLHSELNLSSLELGDSALYFCASSPRQGIKNEQFFGPGTRLTVL.

The J gene is TRBJ1-1, the V gene TRBV28; possibly TRBD1 for D (5 bases). CDR1 MDHEN and CDR2 SYDVKM come from the germline V gene. The CDR3 sequence is 14 residues long. Trimming cost V 7 bases and J 5 bases, with 17 bases left between them. Here the CDR3 reads CASKGRDRGTEAFF. In nucleotides, the CDR3 is TGTGCCAGCAAGGGCCGCGACAGAGGTACTGAAGCTTTCTTT.

The V call is TRBV27, the J call TRBJ1-1; 11 positions agree with TRBD1. There are 18 residues in the CDR3. The germline V gene encodes CDR1 MNHEY and CDR2 SMNVEV (reference sequence). After removal of 4 bases from V and 0 bases from J, the junction contained 10 bases not matched to a gene. CDR3 sequence (DNA): TGTGCCAGCAGTTATCGGACAGGGGGCTCCCTCATGAACACTGAAGCTTTCTTT. This translates into CASSYRTGGSLMNTEAFF.

This clone was observed a single time. V gene TRBV12-3 or TRBV12-4 combines with J gene TRBJ1-1; tentatively, D is TRBD1 (5 bases). This CDR3 spans 13 amino acids. The V and J ends lost 3 bases and 11 bases respectively, with 16 bases between them. CDR3 in DNA: TGTGCCAGCAGTTTTGTGCAGGGTGTGTGGGCTTTCTTT. It is translated as CASSFVQGVWAFF.

The CDR3 nucleotides are TGTGCCAGCAGCTTGGCGGCAGGCTCCGAATTTAATTCACCCCTCCACTTT. Protein product: CASSLAAGSEFNSPLHF. The chain joins TRBV5-6 to TRBJ1-6; no clear D. V gave up 0 bases and J gave up 6 bases, with 16 bases separating them. Germline loops: CDR1 SGHDT, CDR2 YYEEEE. The CDR3 is 17 amino acids.

This chain uses TRBV5-1 with TRBJ1-6; D remains unclear. CDR3 length equals 15 residues. Per the germline V gene, CDR1 is SGHRS and CDR2 is YFSETQ. Trimming left V 3 bases short and J 7 bases short, with 14 bases between. CDR3: CASSYNSLGNSPLHF. The CDR3 coding sequence is TGCGCCAGCAGCTACAACTCCCTAGGCAATTCACCCCTCCACTTT.

The V call is TRBV12-5, the J call TRBJ2-7, with D possibly matching TRBD2 (6 bases). CDR1 and CDR2 (germline): LGHNT, FRNRAP. V lost 6 bases and J lost 7, with 19 bases in between. The CDR3 length is 14 residues. CDR3 in amino acids: CASGGDFRVGEQYF. As DNA, the CDR3 is TGTGCTAGTGGGGGGGACTTCAGGGTAGGGGAGCAGTACTTC.

The CDR3 spells CASSPGTSGANVLTF. The CDR3 bases are TGCGCCAGCAGCCCTGGGACTTCTGGGGCCAACGTCCTGACTTTC. The chain joins TRBV5-1 to TRBJ2-6; a possible D gene is TRBD2 (6 bases). Trimming pared 4 bases from V and 1 base from J, leaving 9 bases between. CDR3 length: 15 residues. CDR1 and CDR2 from the germline V gene are SGHRS and YFSETQ. The whole variable domain, filled in from reference TRBV5-1 and TRBJ2-6, reads KAGVTQTPRYLIKTRGQQVTLSCSPISGHRSVSWYQQTPGQGLQFLFEYFSETQRNKGNFPGRFSGRQFSNSRSEMNVSTLELGDSALYLCASSPGTSGANVLTFGAGSRLTVL.

This chain joins TRBV7-9 and TRBJ1-2; D call uncertain. CDR3 length: 19 residues. The V and J ends lost 5 bases and 4 bases respectively, with 29 bases between them. CDR1 and CDR2 from the germline V gene are SEHNR and FQNEAQ (reference sequence). The CDR3 DNA is TGTGCCAGCAGCGCCTCAACGGGAAGGGCAGCCCCCCACCTCTATGGCTACACCTTC. Translated, it gives CASSASTGRAAPHLYGYTF.

The gene calls are TRBV19 and TRBJ2-1; the D gene is possibly TRBD2 (6 bases). CDR1 and CDR2 from the germline V gene are LNHDA and SQIVND (reference sequence). The CDR3 spans 16 residues. Trimming removed 4 bases at V and 0 bases at J, with 13 bases between. CDR3 loop: CASSTRGLTSYNEQFF. The CDR3 DNA is TGTGCCAGTAGTACACGGGGGTTGACCTCCTACAATGAGCAGTTCTTC.

V is TRBV6-9 and J is TRBJ2-7; tentatively, D is TRBD2 (7 bases). The CDR3 sequence is 13 residues long. Germline assignment: CDR1 MNHGY and CDR2 SVAAGI. V dropped 10 bases and J dropped 2 bases, with 15 bases sitting between them. The CDR3 loop reads CATYTGTTYEQYF. The CDR3, as DNA: TGTGCCACCTACACAGGGACTACCTACGAGCAGTACTTC.

V is TRBV5-1 and J is TRBJ1-6, with D perhaps TRBD1 (6 bases). Germline V lookup: CDR1 SGHRS, CDR2 YFSETQ. There are 14 residues in the CDR3. V shed 0 bases and J shed 10 bases, with 11 bases lying between them. The CDR3 DNA is TGCGCCAGCAGCTTGGAAGGGGGTCGGTCACCCCTCCACTTT. Amino acid sequence: CASSLEGGRSPLHF.

The chain links TRBV4-1 to TRBJ1-1, with TRBD1 matching over 7 bases. V dropped 4 bases and J dropped 0; count of bases not matched to a gene: 5. Germline V CDR1 and CDR2: MGHRA, YSYEKL. The CDR3 totals 15 residues. This CDR3 is CASSPEGALNTEAFF. CDR3 nucleotide sequence: TGCGCCAGCAGCCCCGAGGGGGCCCTGAACACTGAAGCTTTCTTT.

This sequence joins TRBV5-1 and TRBJ1-6, with D possibly being TRBD1 (5 bases). The germline V gene encodes CDR1 SGHRS and CDR2 YFSETQ. The CDR3 extends over 15 amino acids. The V end lost 0 bases, the J end lost 13 bases, and 17 bases lay between the germline ends. CDR3 DNA: TGCGCCAGCAGCTTGGAAGGTCAGGGCGCATACCCCCTCCACTTT. Its translation: CASSLEGQGAYPLHF.

This rearrangement joins TRBV30 to TRBJ1-4, with 9 bases aligning to TRBD1. Trimming removed 0 bases from V and 8 bases from J; junction bases left unmatched: 7. Looked up from germline, CDR1 is GTSNPN and CDR2 is SVGIG (reference sequence). The CDR3 totals 15 residues. The DNA for the CDR3 is TGTGCCTGGAGTGTACCCGGGACAGGGACGGAAAAACTGTTTTTT. Translation: CAWSVPGTGTEKLFF.